Following are 29 T cell receptor beta chains from one sample sequenced in a study of response to subunit inactivated influenza vaccine. Each CDR3 protein gets one entry after TCRdb re-called the RT-PCR reads with MiXCR. This table has 450,000 to 600,000 distinct CDR3 sequences, 16% appearing once. The source material was CD4+ T cells sorted from PBMCs, sampled around 25 months after vaccination. Receptors were obtained from a man between 50 and 70 years old who received an inactivated influenza vaccine.

This clonotype was seen more than once but under ten times. The gene calls are TRBV12-3 or TRBV12-4 and TRBJ2-2; the D gene is possibly TRBD1 (5 bases). CDR3 length: 15 residues. The germline V and J ends were trimmed by 3 bases and 1 base, with 9 bases remaining between them. Written as DNA, the CDR3 is TGTGCCAGCAGTTTCGTAAGGGGGAACACCGGGGAGCTGTTTTTT. This gives the protein CASSFVRGNTGELFF.

The chain employs TRBV10-3 and TRBJ2-3; D is perhaps TRBD2 (6 bases). Germline assignment: CDR1 ENHRY and CDR2 SYGVKD. This CDR3 region has 15 residues. Trimming took off 4 bases at V and 2 bases at J, with 13 bases between the two ends. CDR3 loop: CAISGPGLSTDTQYF. In DNA, the CDR3 is TGTGCCATCAGTGGGCCGGGACTTTCCACAGATACGCAGTATTTT.

The chain is built from TRBV29-1 and TRBJ1-5; unclear D gene. Germline V gene data show CDR1 as SQVTM and CDR2 as ANQGSEA. Trimming took 2 bases from V and 4 from J, leaving 9 bases between them. CDR3 size: 13 residues. CDR3 sequence reads: CSVEYQKNQPQHF. CDR3 DNA: TGCAGCGTTGAATACCAGAAAAATCAGCCCCAGCATTTT. Full variable domain (outside the CDR3, taken from reference TRBV29-1 and TRBJ1-5): SAVISQKPSRDICQRGTSLTIQCQVDSQVTMMFWYRQQPGQSLTLIATANQGSEATYESGFVIDKFPISRPNLTFSTLTVSNMSPEDSSIYLCSVEYQKNQPQHFGDGTRLSIL.

The chain joins TRBV20-1 to TRBJ2-5; a possible D gene is TRBD1 (6 bases). Germline V CDR1 and CDR2: DFQATT, SNEGSKA (reference sequence). Between the trimmed V and J ends, which lost 3 bases and 2 bases, there was a span of 13 bases. The CDR3 extends over 14 amino acids. The CDR3 is CSASRQGIQETQYF. CDR3 coding DNA: TGCAGTGCTAGTAGGCAGGGGATACAAGAGACCCAGTACTTC.

The gene calls are TRBV5-1 and TRBJ1-1, with D possibly TRBD1 on 6 matching bases. Germline loops: CDR1 SGHRS, CDR2 YFSETQ. This CDR3 spans 16 amino acids. V was shortened by 4 bases and J by 1 base, with 17 bases between the two germline ends. Written as DNA, the CDR3 is TGCGCCAGCAGCGTTAGAATACAGGGAGGGAACACTGAAGCTTTCTTT. Translating gives CASSVRIQGGNTEAFF.

This chain connects TRBV24-1 to TRBJ2-7, with D maybe TRBD1 (5 bases). The germline gives CDR1 KGHDR, CDR2 SFDVKD. The length of the CDR3 is 14 residues. The ends were cut back, 2 bases at V and 6 bases at J, with 13 bases in the middle. The CDR3 region has the DNA TGTGCCACCAGTGATTCTTACCGACAGTCCGAGCAGTACTTC. Its protein product is CATSDSYRQSEQYF.

CDR3 bases: TGTGCCAGCAGTACCAGACAGGGCGCTGAAGCTTTCTTT. Protein product: CASSTRQGAEAFF. The chain uses TRBV6-1 and TRBJ1-1, with 7 bases matching TRBD1. This CDR3 has 13 amino acids. Germline V gene sequence: CDR1 MNHNS, CDR2 SASEGT. V was pared by 5 bases and J by 6 bases, with 6 bases of the junction left unmatched.

V gene TRBV5-5 combines with J gene TRBJ1-2, with no clear D. Germline CDR1 and CDR2: SGHKS and YYEKEE (reference sequence). The CDR3 runs 14 residues. The germline V and J ends were trimmed by 4 bases and 2 bases, with 12 bases remaining between them. In DNA, the CDR3 is TGTGCCAGCAGCGTGGACGGACTCAACTATGGCTACACCTTC. Its translation: CASSVDGLNYGYTF.

This clonotype has only a few counts. This chain connects TRBV29-1 to TRBJ2-3; D may correspond to TRBD1 or TRBD2 (6 bases each). The V gene's germline CDR1 is SQVTM and CDR2 ANQGSEA. There are 11 residues in the CDR3. V was pared by 4 bases and J by 6 bases, with 8 bases between. CDR3 in DNA: TGCAGCGTTGGGGGGGCCGATACGCAGTATTTT. Translated, it gives CSVGGADTQYF.

This clonotype has only a few counts. This sequence joins TRBV5-5 and TRBJ2-1; 8 bases line up with TRBD1. V lost 3 bases to trimming and J lost 9 bases; unmatched junction nucleotides: 8. Germline V gives CDR1 SGHKS, CDR2 YYEKEE (reference sequence). This CDR3 comprises 14 residues. Here the CDR3 DNA reads TGTGCCAGCAGCTCTGGGACAGGTATGAGTGAGCAGTTCTTC. Translation gives CASSSGTGMSEQFF.

This clonotype was found a few times. The chain uses TRBV20-1 and TRBJ2-2, with 8 bases aligning to TRBD1. Trimming at V came to 5 bases and at J to 4 bases, leaving 9 bases not matched to a gene. The CDR3 is 15 amino acids. The germline V gene encodes CDR1 DFQATT and CDR2 SNEGSKA (reference sequence). CDR3 region: CSARNRQGITGELFF. DNA for the CDR3: TGCAGTGCTCGGAACAGACAGGGGATCACCGGGGAGCTGTTTTTT.

This clonotype was found a few times. This chain joins TRBV7-8 and TRBJ2-5; 8 bases are shared with TRBD2. Losses at the gene ends were 2 bases for V and 5 bases for J; bases not matched to a gene: 7. The CDR3 runs 15 residues. The germline CDR1 and CDR2 sequences are SGHVS and FQNEAQ. The CDR3 DNA is TGTGCCAGCAGCTTAAGGCGGGGGGCGTTTGAGACCCAGTACTTC. Protein product: CASSLRRGAFETQYF.

This clonotype was found a few times. The J gene is TRBJ2-2, the V gene TRBV20-1; TRBD2 matches 13 bases. The germline CDR1 and CDR2 sequences are DFQATT and SNEGSKA (reference sequence). The CDR3 is 17 residues long. With V trimmed by 1 base and J by 4 bases, 6 bases remained unmatched. The CDR3 bases are TGCAGTGCTAGAGGGACTAGCGGGAGTGCGGGCACCGGGGAGCTGTTTTTT. It specifies CSARGTSGSAGTGELFF.

This clonotype was seen at least ten times. The chain has TRBV7-8 and TRBJ2-3, with 11 bases fitting TRBD2. With V trimmed by 4 bases and J by 4 bases, 7 bases remained unmatched. This CDR3 is 16 amino acids long. CDR1 is SGHVS and CDR2 is FQNEAQ in the germline V gene. In DNA, the CDR3 is TGTGCCAGCAGCTACTCTAGCGGGAGGAGAGCAGATACGCAGTATTTT. This gives the protein CASSYSSGRRADTQYF.

The CDR3: CASSASGTGGGGEQYF. The CDR3 DNA is TGTGCCAGCAGCGCCTCCGGGACAGGGGGCGGAGGGGAGCAGTACTTC. This rearrangement joins TRBV7-9 to TRBJ2-7; TRBD1 matches 12 bases. The germline V gene has CDR1 SEHNR and CDR2 FQNEAQ (reference sequence). The CDR3 is made up of 16 amino acids. V gave up 5 bases and J gave up 7 bases; unmatched junction bases: 12.

The rearrangement joins TRBV2 to TRBJ1-1; D unresolved. In germline, CDR1 is SNHLY, CDR2 FYNNEI. The length of the CDR3 is 14 residues. V lost 3 bases and J lost 6, with 14 bases in between. The chain's CDR3 is CASSDGPGRAEAFF. The CDR3 bases are TGTGCCAGCAGTGATGGTCCGGGAAGGGCTGAAGCTTTCTTT.

V and J are TRBV10-3 and TRBJ2-1; 11 positions match TRBD2. Trimming cost V 6 bases and J 0 bases; bases outside gene matches: 10. Germline V gene data show CDR1 as ENHRY and CDR2 as SYGVKD. The CDR3 length is 18 residues. This CDR3 is CAIRAGTSGRSSYNEQFF. The CDR3 bases are TGTGCCATCAGAGCCGGGACTAGCGGCCGGAGCTCCTACAATGAGCAGTTCTTC.

The genes are TRBV10-2 and TRBJ2-3; the match to TRBD1 covers 7 bases. CDR3 length equals 14 residues. CDR1 is WSHSY, CDR2 SAAADI, per germline. V lost 6 bases to trimming and J lost 6 bases; unmatched junction nucleotides: 9. CDR3 nucleotide sequence: TGCGCCAGCAGGCCGGACAGGATGAACGATACGCAGTATTTT. This codes for CASRPDRMNDTQYF.

Only a few counts were recorded for this clonotype. The J gene is TRBJ1-5, the V gene TRBV14, with D possibly TRBD1 on 6 matching bases. CDR1 and CDR2 (germline): SGHDN, FVKESK. The CDR3 contains 18 residues. The V end was cut by 3 bases, the J end by 0 bases, with 18 bases between. The CDR3 reads CASSQRTEGDYSNQPQHF. As DNA, the CDR3 is TGTGCCAGCAGCCAGAGGACAGAGGGAGATTATAGCAATCAGCCCCAGCATTTT.

This clonotype was seen a single time. The V and J genes are TRBV30 and TRBJ1-1; D is perhaps TRBD1 (5 bases). Trimming shortened V by 2 bases and J by 7 bases, and 11 bases separated the two germline ends. From germline, CDR1 is GTSNPN and CDR2 SVGIG (reference sequence). This CDR3 comprises 12 residues. CDR3 protein: CAWSSGTVEAFF. CDR3 sequence (DNA): TGTGCCTGGAGTAGTGGGACGGTTGAAGCTTTCTTT. The full variable domain, its missing parts supplied by reference TRBV30 and TRBJ1-1, is SQTIHQWPATLVQPVGSPLSLECTVEGTSNPNLYWYRQAAGRGLQLLFYSVGIGQISSEVPQNLSASRPQDRQFILSSKKLLLSDSGFYLCAWSSGTVEAFFGQGTRLTVV.

The chain employs TRBV24-1 and TRBJ2-3, with TRBD2 identical over 13 bases. The germline V gene encodes CDR1 KGHDR and CDR2 SFDVKD. The V and J ends lost 6 bases and 10 bases, in that order; junction bases with no gene match: 18. CDR3 length: 18 amino acids. CDR3 in amino acids: CATSPGWTSGSGAQPQYF. DNA of the CDR3: TGTGCCACCAGTCCAGGGTGGACTAGCGGGAGTGGAGCTCAGCCGCAGTATTTT.

Details on this clonotype: Possible read error: a much larger clone is one base away. CDR3 sequence reads: CASSLSTSGYIQYF. The CDR3 bases are TGTGCCAGCAGTTTAAGCACTAGCGGGTACATTCAGTACTTC. The chain carries TRBV12-3 or TRBV12-4 and TRBJ2-4; TRBD2 matches at 9 bases. This CDR3 contains 14 residues. With 2 bases clipped from V and 8 bases from J, the junction kept 4 bases outside the gene matches.

This clonotype was counted only a few times. The chain uses TRBV5-1 and TRBJ1-3; maybe TRBD1 (5 bases). V gave up 0 bases and J gave up 0 bases, with 7 bases separating them. The CDR3 consists of 15 residues. Germline V gives CDR1 SGHRS, CDR2 YFSETQ. CDR3 in amino acids: CASSLGQNSGNTIYF. The CDR3 coding sequence is TGCGCCAGCAGCTTGGGACAGAACTCTGGAAACACCATATATTTT.

The V gene is TRBV7-9, the J gene TRBJ2-3; D might be TRBD1 (6 bases). The CDR3 is 16 residues long. Trimming cost V 4 bases and J 2 bases, with 16 bases left between them. Germline assignment: CDR1 SEHNR and CDR2 FQNEAQ (reference sequence). CDR3 DNA sequence: TGTGCCAGCAGCTCGGGAATAAGGGGGAACACAGATACGCAGTATTTT. Encoded protein: CASSSGIRGNTDTQYF.

J is TRBJ2-2 and V is TRBV24-1, with 11 bases aligning to TRBD2. This CDR3 comprises 16 residues. Germline V lookup: CDR1 KGHDR, CDR2 SFDVKD. V trimming: 4 bases; J trimming: 6 bases; junction bases outside the gene matches: 6. CDR3 nucleotides: TGTGCCACCAGTGACTTACTAGCGGGAGTATCCGGGGAGCTGTTTTTT. This encodes CATSDLLAGVSGELFF.

This clonotype was counted only a few times. The chain combines TRBV20-1 with TRBJ2-3; TRBD2 is a possible D gene (6 bases). The V and J ends lost 1 base and 0 bases respectively, with 11 bases between them. Germline lookup yields CDR1 DFQATT and CDR2 SNEGSKA (reference sequence). The CDR3 runs 15 residues. CDR3 bases: TGCAGTGCTAGAGGTAGTGGGGGGAGCACAGATACGCAGTATTTT. Translated: CSARGSGGSTDTQYF.

This clonotype came up a few times. V usage is TRBV20-1 and J usage is TRBJ2-5, with TRBD2 identical over 11 bases. J gave up 9 bases and V 6 bases, and 12 bases lay outside the gene matches. The CDR3 length is 14 residues. Looked up from germline, CDR1 is DFQATT and CDR2 is SNEGSKA (reference sequence). CDR3 amino acids: CSATSGSQGVSQYF. The CDR3 DNA follows: TGCAGTGCCACTAGCGGGAGCCAGGGAGTGTCCCAGTACTTC.

The chain uses TRBV29-1 and TRBJ2-3, with 8 bases that match TRBD1. The V gene's germline CDR1 is SQVTM and CDR2 ANQGSEA. CDR3 length: 13 amino acids. With V trimmed by 8 bases and J by 1 base, 5 bases remained unmatched. CDR3 protein: CSTGTGRTDTQYF. Here the CDR3 DNA reads TGCAGCACTGGGACAGGCCGCACAGATACGCAGTATTTT.

This chain joins TRBV6-2 or TRBV6-3 and TRBJ2-7, with 9 bases lining up with TRBD2. This CDR3 comprises 13 residues. Germline assignment: CDR1 MNHEY and CDR2 SVGEGT. With 6 bases clipped from V and 5 bases from J, the junction kept 5 bases outside the gene matches. CDR3 residues: CASRRGGRNEQYF. Written as DNA, the CDR3 is TGTGCCAGCAGGCGGGGGGGGCGAAACGAGCAGTACTTC.